A single sample is the source of the 22 T cell receptor beta chains below, sequenced in a study of T cell responses to AZD1222 COVID-19 vaccine. Profiled with immunoSEQ multiplex PCR; TCRdb holds only in-frame clones, not every one. The table shows more than 70,000 clones, with 85% to 90% occurring only once. This specimen consisted of peripheral blood, obtained 28 days after the second AZD1222 dose. The receptor set was obtained from an adult who received the AZD1222 COVID-19 vaccine.

This chain uses TRBV5-1 with TRBJ1-1, with 12 bases matching TRBD1. The ends lost 4 bases at V and 4 bases at J; junction bases unmatched: 8. The CDR3 has 16 amino acids. Germline CDR1 and CDR2: SGHRS and YFSETQ. CDR3 sequence: CASSRGRDRGPTEAFF. CDR3 bases: TGCGCCAGCAGCCGGGGCCGGGACAGGGGGCCCACTGAAGCTTTCTTT.

The chain couples TRBV6-5 to TRBJ2-7; tentatively, D is TRBD2 (5 bases). This CDR3 spans 14 amino acids. Germline CDR1 is MNHEY and CDR2 is SVGAGI. V lost 0 bases to trimming and J lost 3 bases, with 9 bases between them. CDR3 protein: CASSYSRVGYEQYF. For the CDR3, the DNA is TGTGCCAGCAGTTACTCGCGGGTAGGCTACGAGCAGTACTTC.

The chain's CDR3 is CASSYLVRGGGYTF. CDR3 nucleotide sequence: TGTGCCAGCAGTTACTTGGTTCGGGGCGGGGGCTACACCTTC. The chain joins TRBV7-2 to TRBJ1-2; D might be TRBD1 (5 bases). Germline V gene lookup returns CDR1 SGHTA and CDR2 FQGNSA. This CDR3 comprises 14 residues. V gave up 6 bases and J gave up 8 bases, with 19 bases separating them.

This chain links TRBV2 with TRBJ1-2; D gene unclear. Germline assignment: CDR1 SNHLY and CDR2 FYNNEI. V lost 4 bases to trimming and J lost 4 bases, with 7 bases between them. The CDR3 spans 12 residues. The CDR3 DNA sequence: TGTGCCAGCAGTGGACGGATCTATGGCTACACCTTC. Translated: CASSGRIYGYTF.

The chain is built from TRBV2 and TRBJ1-6; D ambiguous. The CDR3 spans 15 residues. The V end lost 8 bases, the J end lost 7 bases, and 18 bases lay between the germline ends. Germline CDR1 SNHLY, CDR2 FYNNEI. The CDR3 bases are TGTGCCAGCGGAGAGGGATTGAGCGGGAATTCACCCCTCCACTTT. It codes for CASGEGLSGNSPLHF.

In its sample, this clone was seen once. V usage is TRBV6-5 and J usage is TRBJ1-2; 7 nucleotides align to TRBD1. The CDR3 runs to 14 residues. V was pared by 4 bases and J by 4 bases, with 6 bases of the junction left unmatched. Per the germline V gene, CDR1 is MNHEY and CDR2 is SVGAGI. The CDR3 is CASSFSGQTYGYTF. In DNA, the CDR3 is TGTGCCAGCAGTTTTTCGGGACAGACCTATGGCTACACCTTC.

The rearrangement links TRBV12-3 or TRBV12-4 to TRBJ1-2, with D tentatively TRBD1 (5 bases). There are 13 residues in the CDR3. The V and J ends lost 2 bases and 8 bases respectively, with 12 bases between them. The CDR3 nucleotides are TGTGCCAGCAGTTTACAGGGAGTAAAAGGCTACACCTTC. Translating gives CASSLQGVKGYTF.

The CDR3 here is CASSQATGYTGELFF. The DNA of the CDR3 is TGTGCCAGCAGCCAGGCGACAGGGTACACCGGGGAGCTGTTTTTT. The rearrangement links TRBV4-2 to TRBJ2-2; TRBD1 agrees at 7 bases. Per germline, CDR1 LGHNA and CDR2 YNFKEQ. This CDR3 contains 15 residues. V lost 3 bases to trimming and J lost 3 bases; unmatched junction nucleotides: 4.

This clone has a single count. The V gene is TRBV4-2, the J gene TRBJ1-2; 8 nucleotides align to TRBD1. The CDR3 extends over 14 amino acids. CDR1 and CDR2 from the germline V gene are LGHNA and YNFKEQ. Germline trimming cut 0 bases from V and 8 bases from J; bases unmatched to any gene: 5. The CDR3 nucleotides read TGTGCCAGCAGCCAAGATCAGGGGGCGAAGGGCTACACCTTC. It encodes CASSQDQGAKGYTF.

V usage is TRBV3-1 (or the pseudogene TRBV3-2) and J usage is TRBJ1-5; 9 bases are a match to TRBD1. Trimming at V came to 1 base and at J to 4 bases, leaving 2 bases not matched to a gene. The CDR3 contains 15 residues. Germline CDR1 and CDR2: LGHDT and YNNKEL (reference sequence). The chain's CDR3 is CASSQAGTGNQPQHF. The DNA for the CDR3 is TGTGCCAGCAGCCAAGCCGGGACAGGGAATCAGCCCCAGCATTTT.

The rearrangement uses TRBV4-2 and TRBJ1-2; 10 bases match TRBD1. The CDR3 is made up of 17 amino acids. The V segment lost 0 bases and the J segment 8 bases; nucleotides outside the gene matches: 12. Germline assignment: CDR1 LGHNA and CDR2 YNFKEQ. This CDR3 reads CASSQDVGDRGGSGYTF. CDR3 sequence (DNA): TGTGCCAGCAGCCAAGATGTAGGGGACAGGGGAGGAAGCGGCTACACCTTC.

The J gene is TRBJ2-7, the V gene TRBV12-2. TRBV12-2 is a recognized pseudogene. The CDR3 totals 17 residues. The CDR3 coding sequence is TGTGCAAGTCGCTTACGGGCGAGGGGGGACCCCCCCTACGAGCAGTACTTC. The encoded protein is CASRLRARGDPPYEQYF.

The chain has TRBV4-1 and TRBJ2-7; D is possibly TRBD2 (6 bases). This CDR3 contains 14 residues. Trimming took 4 bases from V and 3 from J, leaving 13 bases between them. The germline gives CDR1 MGHRA, CDR2 YSYEKL. The CDR3 region has the DNA TGCGCCAGCAGCCTCGGAACGGGGGTCTACGAGCAGTACTTC. It yields the protein CASSLGTGVYEQYF.

The V and J genes are TRBV6-6 and TRBJ1-2; D is ambiguous. The CDR3 totals 11 residues. Between the trimmed V and J ends, which lost 4 bases and 7 bases, there was a span of 7 bases. CDR1 is MNHNY, CDR2 SVGAGI, per germline (reference sequence). The CDR3 here is CASSFNGGYTF. CDR3 DNA: TGTGCCAGCAGTTTTAATGGTGGCTACACCTTC.

The chain joins TRBV29-1 to TRBJ1-1; 7 nucleotides match TRBD1. The V gene's germline CDR1 is SQVTM and CDR2 ANQGSEA. Trimming took 6 bases from V and 4 from J; bases not matched to a gene: 5. This CDR3 is built from 12 residues. The CDR3 nucleotides are TGCAGCGTGGCAACAGGGGCCACTGAAGCTTTCTTT. This encodes CSVATGATEAFF. Drawing the rest from reference TRBV29-1 and TRBJ1-1, the complete variable domain is SAVISQKPSRDICQRGTSLTIQCQVDSQVTMMFWYRQQPGQSLTLIATANQGSEATYESGFVIDKFPISRPNLTFSTLTVSNMSPEDSSIYLCSVATGATEAFFGQGTRLTVV.

The chain couples TRBV7-2 to TRBJ1-5; D unclear. V lost 4 bases and J lost 0, with 10 bases in between. Looked up from germline, CDR1 is SGHTA and CDR2 is FQGNSA. This CDR3 is built from 15 residues. CDR3 nucleotides: TGTGCCAGCAGCTATCAGGCCTATAGCAATCAGCCCCAGCATTTT. Residues: CASSYQAYSNQPQHF. Drawing the rest from reference TRBV7-2 and TRBJ1-5, the complete variable domain is GAGVSQSPSNKVTEKGKDVELRCDPISGHTALYWYRQSLGQGLEFLIYFQGNSAPDKSGLPSDRFSAERTGGSVSTLTIQRTQQEDSAVYLCASSYQAYSNQPQHFGDGTRLSIL.

This clone was seen just once. V and J are TRBV2 and TRBJ2-5, with TRBD1 as a possible D gene (6 bases). There are 12 residues in the CDR3. The ends were cut back, 8 bases at V and 4 bases at J, with 11 bases in the middle. Germline V CDR1 and CDR2: SNHLY, FYNNEI. CDR3 loop: CASLTGVETQYF. The CDR3 bases are TGTGCCAGCCTGACAGGAGTAGAGACCCAGTACTTC. Full variable domain (missing parts from reference TRBV2 and TRBJ2-5): EPEVTQTPSHQVTQMGQEVILRCVPISNHLYFYWYRQILGQKVEFLVSFYNNEISEKSEIFDDQFSVERPDGSNFTLKIRSTKLEDSAMYFCASLTGVETQYFGPGTRLLVL.

This chain links TRBV5-5 with TRBJ2-7, with unresolved D. Trimming shortened V by 0 bases and J by 2 bases, and 12 bases separated the two germline ends. Germline assignment: CDR1 SGHKS and CDR2 YYEKEE (reference sequence). The CDR3 is 15 residues long. CDR3 region: CASSLGFGVAYEQYF. CDR3 DNA sequence: TGTGCCAGCAGCTTGGGTTTTGGGGTTGCCTACGAGCAGTACTTC.

The chain joins TRBV18 to TRBJ2-5; D gene uncertain. This CDR3 comprises 15 residues. Trimming left V 1 base short and J 1 base short, with 10 bases between. Germline CDR1 is KGHSH and CDR2 is LQKENI. The CDR3 is CASSPHKGPQETQYF. The CDR3 DNA reads as TGTGCCAGCTCACCACATAAAGGACCCCAAGAGACCCAGTACTTC.

The chain combines TRBV5-1 with TRBJ1-2; D call uncertain. CDR1 and CDR2 (germline): SGHRS, YFSETQ. The CDR3 is 15 amino acids. The V end lost 0 bases, the J end lost 2 bases, and 11 bases lay between the germline ends. CDR3 sequence: CASSLAPEQNYGYTF. CDR3 nucleotides: TGCGCCAGCAGCTTGGCCCCAGAACAGAACTATGGCTACACCTTC.

The chain couples TRBV6-5 to TRBJ1-1; 7 bases line up with TRBD1. The V gene end was trimmed by 6 bases and the J gene end by 4 bases; junction bases not matched to a gene: 11. Per the germline V gene, CDR1 is MNHEY and CDR2 is SVGAGI. The CDR3 is made up of 15 amino acids. The CDR3 loop reads CASRGKKQGSTEAFF. CDR3 coding DNA: TGTGCCAGCAGGGGGAAAAAACAGGGGAGCACTGAAGCTTTCTTT.

This clone was counted between two and nine times. The V gene is TRBV18, the J gene TRBJ1-5; D call uncertain. V lost 2 bases to trimming and J lost 0 bases, with 20 bases between them. CDR3 length: 19 amino acids. Germline loops: CDR1 KGHSH, CDR2 LQKENI. The CDR3 DNA reads TGTGCCAGCTCACCATTTGCTGTTCGGGTTCAAAATAGCAATCAGCCCCAGCATTTT. Translating it yields CASSPFAVRVQNSNQPQHF. Variable domain in full (rest from reference TRBV18 and TRBJ1-5): NAGVMQNPRHLVRRRGQEARLRCSPMKGHSHVYWYRQLPEEGLKFMVYLQKENIIDESGMPKERFSAEFPKEGPSILRIQQVVRGDSAAYFCASSPFAVRVQNSNQPQHFGDGTRLSIL.